A single sample is the source of the 6 T cell receptor beta chains below, sequenced in a study of cytomegalovirus exposure and HLA in healthy donors. PCR involved 60 Vbeta and 13 Jbeta primers. Profiled with immunoSEQ multiplex PCR; TCRdb holds only in-frame clones, not every one. The sample lists 150,000 to 200,000 clones; roughly 80% were seen once. The material sequenced was PBMCs. These receptors were obtained from a middle-aged woman in good health and CMV-seropositive.

This clone appeared once. V is TRBV27 and J is TRBJ2-3, with TRBD1 identical over 9 bases. V lost 2 bases, J lost 5 bases, and 2 bases stayed unmatched. Germline values: CDR1 MNHEY, CDR2 SMNVEV (reference sequence). CDR3 length equals 14 residues. Here the CDR3 reads CASSLTGGLDTQYF. The CDR3 DNA is TGTGCCAGCAGTTTAACAGGGGGCCTAGATACGCAGTATTTT.

This clone was counted only a few times. The rearrangement joins TRBV19 to TRBJ2-5, with 8 positions matching TRBD1. CDR1 is LNHDA, CDR2 SQIVND, per germline (reference sequence). V trimming: 1 base; J trimming: 4 bases; junction bases outside the gene matches: 5. The CDR3 is 15 amino acids. The CDR3 spells CASSIATGVGETQYF. The CDR3 nucleotides are TGTGCCAGTAGTATAGCGACAGGGGTCGGAGAGACCCAGTACTTC.

The chain carries TRBV28 and TRBJ2-7, with a possible D match to TRBD1 (6 bases). The CDR3 length is 17 residues. Trimming pared 7 bases from V and 3 bases from J, leaving 25 bases between. CDR1 and CDR2 from the germline V gene are MDHEN and SYDVKM. In DNA form, the CDR3 reads TGTGCCAGCACAGGGGTTTCGAGTGGTTCCAAACTCTACGAGCAGTACTTC. It encodes CASTGVSSGSKLYEQYF.

The chain recombines TRBV7-2 with TRBJ2-3; perhaps TRBD2 as D (6 bases). The ends were cut back, 6 bases at V and 1 base at J, with 8 bases in the middle. Germline V gene lookup returns CDR1 SGHTA and CDR2 FQGNSA. The CDR3 extends over 13 amino acids. The CDR3 DNA sequence: TGTGCCAGCAGACGGGAGCGCACAGATACGCAGTATTTT. Translating it yields CASRRERTDTQYF.

The genes are TRBV6-1 and TRBJ1-1; 8 bases fit TRBD1. V lost 5 bases and J lost 3; bases outside the gene matches: 5. Germline-derived CDR1 and CDR2 are MNHNS and SASEGT. CDR3 length: 14 residues. The CDR3 is CASSTDRGHTEAFF. As DNA, the CDR3 is TGTGCCAGCAGTACTGACAGGGGACACACTGAAGCTTTCTTT.

The V and J genes are TRBV6-1 and TRBJ2-7; unclear D gene. The CDR3 has 12 amino acids. Germline lookup yields CDR1 MNHNS and CDR2 SASEGT. V lost 3 bases to trimming and J lost 3 bases, with 6 bases between them. DNA for the CDR3: TGTGCCAGCAGTGATAGCCTCTACGAGCAGTACTTC. It encodes CASSDSLYEQYF.